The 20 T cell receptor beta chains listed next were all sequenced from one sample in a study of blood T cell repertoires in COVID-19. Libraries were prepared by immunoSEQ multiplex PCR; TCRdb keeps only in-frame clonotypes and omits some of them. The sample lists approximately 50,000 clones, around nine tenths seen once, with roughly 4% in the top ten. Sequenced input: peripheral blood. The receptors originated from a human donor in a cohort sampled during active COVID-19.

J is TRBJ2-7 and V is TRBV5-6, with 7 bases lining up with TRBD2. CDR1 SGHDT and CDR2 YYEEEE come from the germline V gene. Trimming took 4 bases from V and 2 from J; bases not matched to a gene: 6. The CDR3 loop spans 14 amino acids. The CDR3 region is CASSPSGNTYEQYF. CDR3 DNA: TGTGCCAGCAGCCCTAGCGGAAATACCTACGAGCAGTACTTC.

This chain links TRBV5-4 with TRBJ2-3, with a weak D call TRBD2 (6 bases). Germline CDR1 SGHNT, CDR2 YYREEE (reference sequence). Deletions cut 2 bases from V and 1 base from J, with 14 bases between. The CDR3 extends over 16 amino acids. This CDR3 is CASSLYPGEGTDTQYF. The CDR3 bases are TGTGCCAGCAGCTTATACCCGGGGGAGGGCACAGATACGCAGTATTTT.

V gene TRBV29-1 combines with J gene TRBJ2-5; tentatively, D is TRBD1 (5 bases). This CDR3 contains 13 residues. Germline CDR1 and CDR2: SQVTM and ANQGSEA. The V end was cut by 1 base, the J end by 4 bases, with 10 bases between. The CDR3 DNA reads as TGCAGCGTTGAAGTCCGTAGGGGAGAGACCCAGTACTTC. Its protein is CSVEVRRGETQYF.

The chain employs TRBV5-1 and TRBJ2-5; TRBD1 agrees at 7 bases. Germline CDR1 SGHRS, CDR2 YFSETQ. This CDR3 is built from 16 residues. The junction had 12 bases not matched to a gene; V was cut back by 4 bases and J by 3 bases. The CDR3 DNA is TGCGCCAGCAGCAGGGCAGAGGGGGCTATGAAAGAGACCCAGTACTTC. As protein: CASSRAEGAMKETQYF.

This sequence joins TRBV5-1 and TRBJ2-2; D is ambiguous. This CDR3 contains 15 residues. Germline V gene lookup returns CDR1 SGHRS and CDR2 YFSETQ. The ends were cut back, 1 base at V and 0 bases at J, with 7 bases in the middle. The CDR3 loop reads CASSLTTANTGELFF. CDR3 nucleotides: TGCGCCAGCAGCTTGACAACCGCGAACACCGGGGAGCTGTTTTTT.

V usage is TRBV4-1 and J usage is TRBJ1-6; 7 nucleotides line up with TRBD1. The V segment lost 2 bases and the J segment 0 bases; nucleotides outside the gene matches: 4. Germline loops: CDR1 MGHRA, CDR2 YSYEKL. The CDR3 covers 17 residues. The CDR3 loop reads CASSQSDRVSYNSPLHF. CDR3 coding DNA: TGCGCCAGCAGCCAATCCGACAGGGTCTCCTATAATTCACCCCTCCACTTT.

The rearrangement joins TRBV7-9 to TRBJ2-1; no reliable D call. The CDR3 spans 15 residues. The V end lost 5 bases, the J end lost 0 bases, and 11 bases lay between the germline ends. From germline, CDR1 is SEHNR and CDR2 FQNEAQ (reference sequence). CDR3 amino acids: CASSLHLSSYNEQFF. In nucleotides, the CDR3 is TGTGCCAGCAGCCTCCACTTAAGCTCCTACAATGAGCAGTTCTTC.

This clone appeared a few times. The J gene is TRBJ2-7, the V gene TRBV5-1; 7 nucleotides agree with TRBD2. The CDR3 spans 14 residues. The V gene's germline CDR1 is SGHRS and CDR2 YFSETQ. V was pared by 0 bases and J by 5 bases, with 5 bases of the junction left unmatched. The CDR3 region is CASSLDREAHEQYV. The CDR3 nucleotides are TGCGCCAGCAGCTTGGACCGGGAGGCCCACGAGCAGTACGTC.

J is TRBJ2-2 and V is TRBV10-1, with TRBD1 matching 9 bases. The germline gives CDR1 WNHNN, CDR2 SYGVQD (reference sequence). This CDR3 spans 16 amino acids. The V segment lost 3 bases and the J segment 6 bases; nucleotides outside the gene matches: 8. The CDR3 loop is CASSDETGGLAGELFF. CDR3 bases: TGCGCCAGCAGTGACGAGACAGGGGGGCTCGCCGGGGAGCTGTTTTTT.

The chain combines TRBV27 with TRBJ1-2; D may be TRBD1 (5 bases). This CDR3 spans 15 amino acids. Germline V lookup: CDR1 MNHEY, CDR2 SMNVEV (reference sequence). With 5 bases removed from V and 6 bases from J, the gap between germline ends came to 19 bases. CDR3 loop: CASSQGRAGFDGYTF. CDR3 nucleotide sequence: TGTGCCAGCAGTCAAGGCCGAGCAGGGTTTGATGGCTACACCTTC.

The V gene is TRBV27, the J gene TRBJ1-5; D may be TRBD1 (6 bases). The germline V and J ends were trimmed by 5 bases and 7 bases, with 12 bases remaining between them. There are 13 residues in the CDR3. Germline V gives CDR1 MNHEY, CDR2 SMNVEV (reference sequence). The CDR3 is CASSTYRAQPQHF. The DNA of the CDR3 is TGTGCCAGCAGTACCTACAGGGCCCAGCCCCAGCATTTT.

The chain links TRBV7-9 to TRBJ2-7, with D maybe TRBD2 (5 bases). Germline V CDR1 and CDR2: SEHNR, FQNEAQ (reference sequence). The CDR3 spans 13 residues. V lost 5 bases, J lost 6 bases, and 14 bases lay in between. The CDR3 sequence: CASSPSRAGEQYF. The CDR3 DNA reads TGTGCCAGCAGCCCCTCGAGGGCGGGCGAGCAGTACTTC.

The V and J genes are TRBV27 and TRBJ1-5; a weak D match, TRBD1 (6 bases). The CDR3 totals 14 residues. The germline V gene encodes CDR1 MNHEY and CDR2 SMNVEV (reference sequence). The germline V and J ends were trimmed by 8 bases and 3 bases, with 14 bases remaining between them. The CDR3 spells CASGGGPSNQPQHF. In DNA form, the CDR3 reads TGTGCCAGCGGGGGGGGGCCCTCCAATCAGCCCCAGCATTTT.

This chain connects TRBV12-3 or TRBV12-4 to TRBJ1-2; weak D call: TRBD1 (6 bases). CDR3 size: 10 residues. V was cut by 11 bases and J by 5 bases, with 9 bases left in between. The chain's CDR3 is CASRGYGYTF. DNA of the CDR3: TGTGCCTCCAGGGGTTATGGCTACACCTTC.

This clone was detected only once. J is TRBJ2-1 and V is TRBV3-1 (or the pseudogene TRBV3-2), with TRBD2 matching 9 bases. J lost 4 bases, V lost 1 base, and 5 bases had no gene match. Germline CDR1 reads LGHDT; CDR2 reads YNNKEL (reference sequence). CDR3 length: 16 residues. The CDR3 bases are TGTGCCAGCAGCCAAGTTGGCGGGAGGGGTTACAATGAGCAGTTCTTC. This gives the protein CASSQVGGRGYNEQFF.

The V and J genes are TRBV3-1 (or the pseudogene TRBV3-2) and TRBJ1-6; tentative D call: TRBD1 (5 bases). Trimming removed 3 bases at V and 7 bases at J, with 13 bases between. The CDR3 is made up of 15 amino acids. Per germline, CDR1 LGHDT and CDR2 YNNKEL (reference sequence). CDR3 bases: TGTGCCAGCAGCCATAAGGGGAGGATGAATTCACCCCTCCACTTT. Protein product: CASSHKGRMNSPLHF.

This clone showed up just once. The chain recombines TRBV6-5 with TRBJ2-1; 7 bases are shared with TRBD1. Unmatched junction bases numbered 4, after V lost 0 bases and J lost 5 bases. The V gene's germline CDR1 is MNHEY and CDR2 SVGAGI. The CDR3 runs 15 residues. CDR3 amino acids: CASSYSPGQNNEQFF. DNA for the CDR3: TGTGCCAGCAGTTACTCGCCGGGACAGAACAATGAGCAGTTCTTC.

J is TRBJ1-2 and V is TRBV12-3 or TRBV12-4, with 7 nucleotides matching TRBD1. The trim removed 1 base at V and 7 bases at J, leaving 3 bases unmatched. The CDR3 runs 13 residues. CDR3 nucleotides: TGTGCCAGCAGTTTAGGACAGGGAGGTGGCTACACCTTC. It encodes CASSLGQGGGYTF.

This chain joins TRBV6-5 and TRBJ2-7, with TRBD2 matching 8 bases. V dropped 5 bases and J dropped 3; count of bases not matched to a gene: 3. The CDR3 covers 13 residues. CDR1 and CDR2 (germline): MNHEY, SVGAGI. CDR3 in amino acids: CASSQSGSYEQYV. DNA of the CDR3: TGTGCCAGCAGTCAGAGCGGGAGCTACGAGCAGTACGTC.

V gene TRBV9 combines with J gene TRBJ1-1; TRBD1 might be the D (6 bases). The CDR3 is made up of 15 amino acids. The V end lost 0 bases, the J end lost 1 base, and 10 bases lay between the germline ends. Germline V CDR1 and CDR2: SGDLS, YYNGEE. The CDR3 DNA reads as TGTGCCAGCAGCGTAGGAGGGACACAGAACACTGAAGCTTTCTTT. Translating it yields CASSVGGTQNTEAFF.